This TCR beta chain came from a study of blood T cell repertoires in COVID-19. For the study at large: PBMCs, B-cell-depleted T cells, or T cells were the source of the cDNA or gDNA that made up the material.

Assay: immunoSEQ multiplex PCR; the TCRdb copy retains only in-frame clones and omits some. Of fewer than 250,000 clones listed, 80% to 90% are singletons. The CDR3 sequence is 16 residues long. V shed 6 bases, J shed 2 bases, and the junction held 10 bases outside the gene matches. Per germline, CDR1 MNHEY and CDR2 SVGEGT. Participants, about 18 to 90 years old, spanned about two dozen US areas. During the 2 weeks before they entered the study, exposed participants had met someone with a PCR-confirmed or clinician-diagnosed COVID-19 case. Specimen: PBMCs or T cells enriched from blood (not recorded which). This TCR came from a woman aged 25-40 years who had been exposed to COVID-19. The chain is built from TRBV6-2 or TRBV6-3 and TRBJ2-3; 8 bases agree with TRBD1. CDR3 protein: CASSPWGTGTTDTQYF. CDR3 sequence (DNA): TGTGCCAGCAGCCCTTGGGGGACAGGAACCACAGATACGCAGTATTTT.